This T cell receptor beta chain originates from a study of T cells after yellow fever vaccination. General observations from the study: Just a small share of clonotypes turned up in the CD4 compartment as well as the CD8 compartment. Detected again after the booster were most primary-vaccination clones, at nearly 97% CD4 and about 90% CD8. The secondary response showed a weaker magnitude and a faster peak, day 5 versus 15.

From germline, CDR1 is GTSNPN and CDR2 SVGIG (reference sequence). The CDR3 runs 10 residues. The germline V and J ends were trimmed by 8 bases and 8 bases, with 12 bases remaining between them. TCRdb re-analysed the 5' RACE reads in MiXCR, keeping a single row per CDR3 protein. Of some 560,000 distinct CDR3 sequences in the sample, around 16% were seen once. This clonotype was counted only a few times. Its antigen remains unknown. This material consisted of PBMCs, taken about 5 days after the first yellow fever vaccination. The TCR originated in a man younger than 35 who received the YFV17D yellow fever vaccine. V is TRBV30 and J is TRBJ1-2; a possible D gene is TRBD1 (6 bases). Here the CDR3 reads CAGGGRGYTF. The DNA for the CDR3 is TGTGCCGGAGGGGGTCGGGGCTACACCTTC.